The text below deals with one TCR beta chain. Its antigen remains undetermined. Per-base quality was not reported, and no clone a single base away is much larger than it. The Quick-DNA Microprep Kit was used to extract genomic DNA from the sorted cells. Amplification of TCRbeta DNA was done with the immunoSEQ hsTCRbeta kit, following the protocol from the manufacturer. TCRbeta libraries were sequenced on an Illumina MiSeq instrument. For the original study's pipeline: Following removal of out-of-frame sequences, 2 million to 2.5 million distinct TCRbeta sequences were retained, with an average of approximately 69,000 per individual. Each individual was scored according to the count of roughly 170 previously reported CMV-associated TCRbeta sequences and the total productive distinct TCRbeta count. A beta-binomial model was reimplemented in Python, and scikit-learn random forests with default parameters were trained on data from the US cohort. Classifier performance on the Belgian cohort was summarized as median AUC with percentile confidence intervals over 10,000 bootstrap iterations. TCRdb retrieved this table from immuneACCESS and kept in-frame rearrangements only. Not all clones are present; in checked studies, unresolved V genes account for under half, and no reason is known for the remainder. The DNA was the basis for D and trimming; V, J and clone size are from that table. In this sample the table shows 56,000 or so clones, roughly 82% of which occur a single time. Roughly 0.4% of the sample goes to the ten largest clones.

This record comes from a study of memory CD4+ T cells and cytomegalovirus serostatus (dated by TCRdb to 2018 to 2020). Looking at the study overall: The cohort included 35 or so healthy adults from Belgium, of whom 9 were CMV seropositive and about 24 were CMV seronegative. To replicate a published TCR-based CMV serostatus classifier, the study sequenced CD4+ memory TCRbeta repertoires from a Belgian cohort whose cytomegalovirus serostatus was known.

Single viable CD3+CD4+CD8-CD45RO+ cells were sorted as memory CD4+ T cells on a FACSAria II. CMV serostatus was assessed using a Roche Elecsys assay, by which serum IgG against CMV pp150, pp28, p38 and p52 was detected. After the samples were thawed, total CD4+ T cells were enriched through positive selection using CD4 magnetic microbeads. Samples originated from another study that specifically interrogated the CD4+ T cell memory repertoire. Following standard operating procedures, peripheral blood mononuclear cells were isolated and cryopreserved, while serum was kept at -80 degrees C. Staining used CD3-PerCP (BW264/56), CD4-APC (RPA-T4), CD45RO-PE (UCHT1) and CD8-Pacific Orange (3B5) antibodies, with Sytox blue excluding non-viable cells. What the research found in general, with its limitations: Only CD4+CD45RO+ memory cells were sequenced, in contrast to the original study, which included naive and memory CD4+ and CD8+ populations. The results were interpreted as suggesting that the CMV-associated TCR signature is largely present in the CD4+ memory repertoire. Among the 160 or so previously reported CMV-associated TCRbeta sequences, approximately 70 showed up in the CD4+ memory repertoires, with each one found in between one and five individuals. The original-framework classifier achieved a median bootstrapped AUC of approximately 0.94 with a 95% CI of 0.76-1.00 on the Belgian cohort. For predicting CMV serostatus, the median bootstrapped AUC was about 0.96 using the original framework and over 0.9 using a US-trained random forest.

The TCR originated in an adult in good health and CMV-seronegative. The specimen sequenced was memory CD4+ T cells from blood.

The DNA reads TGTGCCAGCAGGCCGGACTTAGCGGGGGGTACAGATACGCAGTATTTT. Its protein is CASRPDLAGGTDTQYF. Recombination connected TRBV2 to TRBJ2-3, with TRBD2 identical over 10 junction bases. Reading the germline V gene gives CDR1 SNHLY and CDR2 FYNNEI. The CDR3 measures 16 amino acids from cysteine to phenylalanine. The retained sequence is limited to the CDR3, 48 bases, with the frame set at the first base. V trim: 6 bases; J trim: 3 bases; unmatched bases: 9.